At least ten counts were recorded for the clone carrying this T cell receptor (beta chain). The antigen remains unidentified. CDR1 and CDR2 from the germline V gene are LGHNA and YNFKEQ. CDR3 size: 15 residues. V gave up 4 bases and J gave up 0 bases, with 7 bases separating them. Source study methods: Using the CDR3 differences seen across clinicopathological groups, the authors built a distant-metastasis classifier for papillary thyroid cancer, which was meant to discriminate distant-metastatic patients. TCRdb redid the clone calls on the PCR reads using MiXCR. These V and J calls rely on TCRdb rather than the paper's analysis. Found here are about 13,000 clones, roughly 23% of them singletons; the top ten hold 3.6%. These data originate in a study of metastatic and nonmetastatic thyroid tumors. Study details: Malignant and benign thyroid patients had repertoires compared in peripheral blood and tumor or nodule tissue. Study conclusions and caveats: The reported finding was significantly higher TCR beta diversity in malignant thyroid tumors relative to benign nodules, in blood and tumor.

All patients were treatment-naive before thyroid surgery. This clonotype was sampled from a female donor with papillary thyroid cancer or a benign thyroid nodule (not recorded which). Some clones in this sample may be carry-over from other donors' samples. Specimen: blood. The V gene is TRBV4-2, the J gene TRBJ2-6; D is unclear. CDR3 coding DNA: TGTGCCAGCAGCCCTCGAGACTCTGGGGCCAACGTCCTGACTTTC. Translating it yields CASSPRDSGANVLTF.